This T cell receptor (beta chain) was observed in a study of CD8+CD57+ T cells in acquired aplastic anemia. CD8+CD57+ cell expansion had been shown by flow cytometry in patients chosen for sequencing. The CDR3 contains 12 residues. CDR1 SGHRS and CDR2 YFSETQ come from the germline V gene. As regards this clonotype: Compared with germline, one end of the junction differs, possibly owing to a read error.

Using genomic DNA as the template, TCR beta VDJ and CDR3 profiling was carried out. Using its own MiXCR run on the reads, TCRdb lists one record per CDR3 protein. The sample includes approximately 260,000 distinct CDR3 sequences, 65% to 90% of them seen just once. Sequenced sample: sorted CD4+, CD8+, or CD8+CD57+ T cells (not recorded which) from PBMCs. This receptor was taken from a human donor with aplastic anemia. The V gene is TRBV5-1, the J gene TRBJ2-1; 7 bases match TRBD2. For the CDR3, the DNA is TGTTCCAGCAGCTTTACTAGCGCAATGAGGTTCTTC. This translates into CSSSFTSAMRFF.